These 27 T cell receptor beta chains came from one sample sequenced in a study of ipilimumab plus nivolumab after autologous stem cell transplantation. Using immunoSEQ multiplex PCR, the repertoire was profiled, and TCRdb retains in-frame clones only, with some absent. Of roughly 12,000 clones listed, around 73% are singletons. This specimen consisted of PBMCs, obtained in a trial of ipilimumab plus nivolumab as post-transplant consolidation. These receptors were taken from a male donor with diffuse large B-cell lymphoma.

This chain uses TRBV18 with TRBJ2-5; D ambiguous. The germline V gene encodes CDR1 KGHSH and CDR2 LQKENI. The CDR3 consists of 14 residues. Trimming took off 0 bases at V and 4 bases at J, with 9 bases between the two ends. The CDR3 DNA follows: TGTGCCAGCTCACCACCAGCGAGGAGAGAGACCCAGTACTTC. It translates to CASSPPARRETQYF. Drawing the rest from reference TRBV18 and TRBJ2-5, the complete variable domain is NAGVMQNPRHLVRRRGQEARLRCSPMKGHSHVYWYRQLPEEGLKFMVYLQKENIIDESGMPKERFSAEFPKEGPSILRIQQVVRGDSAAYFCASSPPARRETQYFGPGTRLLVL.

The V call is TRBV5-1, the J call TRBJ2-3; 8 bases match TRBD2. The CDR3 spans 15 residues. Germline lookup yields CDR1 SGHRS and CDR2 YFSETQ. The trim removed 2 bases at V and 3 bases at J, leaving 5 bases unmatched. The CDR3 DNA reads as TGCGCCAGCAGCTTCACTAGCGGTCCGACAGATACGCAGTATTTT. Amino acid sequence: CASSFTSGPTDTQYF.

V is TRBV23-1 and J is TRBJ1-4, with D unclear. TRBV23-1 is an open reading frame, and its role is uncertain. Trimming removed 2 bases from V and 8 bases from J, with 15 bases in between. The length of the CDR3 is 15 residues. This CDR3 reads CASSQRARREEKLFF. CDR3 coding DNA: TGCGCCAGCAGTCAAAGAGCAAGGCGAGAAGAAAAACTGTTTTTT.

On this clone itself: The junction and the germline gene differ at one end; a read error may be behind it. The chain is built from TRBV13 and TRBJ1-1, with 7 bases fitting TRBD1. Per germline, CDR1 PRHDT and CDR2 FYEKMQ (reference sequence). The CDR3 has 13 amino acids. The CDR3 bases are TGTGCCAGCAGCGTAGGACAGGACACTGAAGCTTTCTTT. Amino acid sequence: CASSVGQDTEAFF.

The sample holds one count of this clone. J is TRBJ2-1 and V is TRBV4-3; 11 bases match TRBD2. The CDR3 runs 16 residues. Per the germline V gene, CDR1 is LGHNA and CDR2 is YSLEER. With 5 bases clipped from V and 3 bases from J, the junction kept 6 bases outside the gene matches. CDR3 nucleotides: TGCGCCAGCAGCACTAGCGGGGGAGACCTCTACAATGAGCAGTTCTTC. Amino acid sequence: CASSTSGGDLYNEQFF.

This clone has a handful of counts. The chain is built from TRBV27 and TRBJ2-2; D is unresolved. V was pared by 7 bases and J by 3 bases, with 9 bases between. Germline CDR1 reads MNHEY; CDR2 reads SMNVEV (reference sequence). The CDR3 is 13 residues long. CDR3 sequence reads: CASTPRYTGELFF. DNA for the CDR3: TGTGCCAGCACCCCTCGATACACCGGGGAGCTGTTTTTT.

The chain employs TRBV29-1 and TRBJ2-5, with 10 bases lining up with TRBD2. The CDR3 totals 18 residues. The V segment lost 7 bases and the J segment 7 bases; nucleotides outside the gene matches: 24. CDR1 SQVTM and CDR2 ANQGSEA come from the germline V gene. CDR3 sequence (DNA): TGCAGCGGGTGGGGACCCGGGACTAGCGCTACTCCAAAAGGGACCCAGTACTTC. This translates into CSGWGPGTSATPKGTQYF. Full variable domain (rest looked up from reference TRBV29-1 and TRBJ2-5): SAVISQKPSRDICQRGTSLTIQCQVDSQVTMMFWYRQQPGQSLTLIATANQGSEATYESGFVIDKFPISRPNLTFSTLTVSNMSPEDSSIYLCSGWGPGTSATPKGTQYFGPGTRLLVL.

The CDR3 sequence is CASSLGTSGMSTDTQYF. The CDR3 DNA reads TGTGCCAGCAGCTTAGGGACTAGCGGGATGAGCACAGATACGCAGTATTTT. The rearrangement joins TRBV7-9 to TRBJ2-3; 12 nucleotides agree with TRBD2. Unmatched junction bases numbered 2, after V lost 1 base and J lost 0 bases. Germline loops: CDR1 SEHNR, CDR2 FQNEAQ (reference sequence). CDR3 size: 17 residues.

The chain carries TRBV6-5 and TRBJ1-2, with 7 bases fitting TRBD1. CDR1 and CDR2 (germline): MNHEY, SVGAGI. This CDR3 is 13 amino acids long. Germline trimming cut 6 bases from V and 4 bases from J; bases unmatched to any gene: 5. CDR3 in DNA: TGTGCCAGCAGAACAGGGGAGGGCTATGGCTACACCTTC. This sequence encodes CASRTGEGYGYTF.

The chain recombines TRBV10-3 with TRBJ1-2; no reliable D call. CDR3 length: 14 residues. From germline, CDR1 is ENHRY and CDR2 SYGVKD. V was trimmed by 3 bases and J by 2 bases, leaving 10 bases between them. The chain's CDR3 is CAISDFAGNYGYTF. Here the CDR3 DNA reads TGTGCCATCAGTGATTTTGCGGGGAACTATGGCTACACCTTC.

The chain has TRBV6-1 and TRBJ2-7; 8 bases map to TRBD1. Trimming removed 6 bases from V and 3 bases from J; junction bases left unmatched: 4. CDR3 size: 13 residues. Germline CDR1 and CDR2: MNHNS and SASEGT. As DNA, the CDR3 is TGTGCCAGCAGGGACAGGGCCCACTACGAGCAGTACTTC. This sequence encodes CASRDRAHYEQYF.

The chain is built from TRBV5-4 and TRBJ2-6; D is perhaps TRBD1 or TRBD2 (5 bases each). The germline CDR1 and CDR2 sequences are SGHNT and YYREEE (reference sequence). Trimming took off 10 bases at V and 1 base at J, with 6 bases between the two ends. The CDR3 totals 12 residues. The DNA for the CDR3 is TGTGCCGGGGGATCTGGGGCCAACGTCCTGACTTTC. Residues: CAGGSGANVLTF.

The J gene is TRBJ1-6, the V gene TRBV6-1; 7 positions agree with TRBD1. The CDR3 is 12 amino acids. From germline, CDR1 is MNHNS and CDR2 SASEGT. The trim removed 10 bases at V and 11 bases at J, leaving 8 bases unmatched. The chain's CDR3 is CATDRVGTPLHF. The CDR3 DNA reads as TGTGCCACAGACAGGGTTGGGACACCCCTCCACTTT.

This chain links TRBV5-1 with TRBJ2-3, with a weak D call TRBD2 (6 bases). CDR1 and CDR2 from the germline V gene are SGHRS and YFSETQ. V lost 4 bases and J 6 bases, leaving 15 bases between the germline ends. There are 14 residues in the CDR3. CDR3 coding DNA: TGCGCCAGCAGCCCGGGGGACTCCGCGGATACGCAGTATTTT. This sequence encodes CASSPGDSADTQYF. Filled out from reference TRBV5-1 and TRBJ2-3, the complete variable domain reads KAGVTQTPRYLIKTRGQQVTLSCSPISGHRSVSWYQQTPGQGLQFLFEYFSETQRNKGNFPGRFSGRQFSNSRSEMNVSTLELGDSALYLCASSPGDSADTQYFGPGTRLTVL.

This chain uses TRBV7-2 with TRBJ1-2, with D tentatively TRBD1 (5 bases). CDR3 length: 16 residues. Germline V gives CDR1 SGHTA, CDR2 FQGNSA. V was trimmed by 5 bases and J by 4 bases, leaving 20 bases between them. CDR3 sequence reads: CASSLVGQGSFYGYTF. The CDR3 nucleotides are TGTGCCAGCAGCCTCGTGGGGCAGGGAAGTTTCTATGGCTACACCTTC. Supplemented by reference TRBV7-2 and TRBJ1-2, the full variable domain reads GAGVSQSPSNKVTEKGKDVELRCDPISGHTALYWYRQSLGQGLEFLIYFQGNSAPDKSGLPSDRFSAERTGGSVSTLTIQRTQQEDSAVYLCASSLVGQGSFYGYTFGSGTRLTVV.

This chain joins TRBV6-5 and TRBJ1-5, with a tentative D call TRBD1 (5 bases). The V end was cut by 3 bases, the J end by 3 bases, with 9 bases between. This CDR3 has 14 residues. Germline V gene data show CDR1 as MNHEY and CDR2 as SVGAGI. The CDR3 sequence is CASSYPGDNQPQHF. The DNA of the CDR3 is TGTGCCAGCAGTTATCCGGGGGACAATCAGCCCCAGCATTTT.

The chain uses TRBV7-2 and TRBJ1-1; no firm D call. The CDR3 runs 13 residues. Trimming took off 4 bases at V and 9 bases at J, with 15 bases between the two ends. Germline CDR1 and CDR2: SGHTA and FQGNSA. In DNA, the CDR3 is TGTGCCAGCAGCTCCGCGGCACGCCAGAAAGCTTTCTTT. Encoded protein: CASSSAARQKAFF.

CDR3 sequence: CASSESRIGRGRETQYF. In nucleotides, the CDR3 is TGCGCCAGCAGTGAGTCGAGAATCGGGCGGGGGCGGGAGACCCAGTACTTC. The chain combines TRBV10-2 with TRBJ2-5; possible D gene TRBD2, 7 bases. The germline CDR1 and CDR2 sequences are WSHSY and SAAADI. The CDR3 consists of 17 residues. With 0 bases removed from V and 5 bases from J, the gap between germline ends came to 19 bases.

Points on this clone: Mismatch with germline at one junction end may stem from a read error. V and J are TRBV5-8 and TRBJ1-1; D is unresolved. Germline values: CDR1 SGHTS, CDR2 YDEGEE. CDR3 length: 13 residues. For the CDR3, the DNA is TGCGCCAGCAGCCAAGAAGCGGAAACTGAAGCTTTCTTT. Translating gives CASSQEAETEAFF.

This clone was seen a handful of times. This chain uses TRBV9 with TRBJ1-6; D uncertain. Trimming removed 0 bases from V and 8 bases from J, with 12 bases in between. Germline loops: CDR1 SGDLS, CDR2 YYNGEE. The CDR3 length is 15 residues. CDR3 in DNA: TGTGCCAGCAGCGTAGAGGGCAGGCCCCATTCACCCCTCCACTTT. This sequence encodes CASSVEGRPHSPLHF.

This clone was counted only a few times. This chain links TRBV6-5 with TRBJ2-7; D unclear. Trimming pared 10 bases from V and 9 bases from J, leaving 25 bases between. CDR1 MNHEY and CDR2 SVGAGI come from the germline V gene. This CDR3 region has 14 residues. As DNA, the CDR3 is TGTGCCACCGCTGTCGGGCAACATTACTCCGGGCAGTACTTC. Translating it yields CATAVGQHYSGQYF.

The chain is built from TRBV27 and TRBJ1-1, with 10 bases fitting TRBD1. The CDR3 has 15 amino acids. Trimming took 4 bases from V and 6 from J; bases not matched to a gene: 8. CDR1 and CDR2 from the germline V gene are MNHEY and SMNVEV (reference sequence). CDR3 sequence reads: CASSWGQGIGAEAFF. CDR3 nucleotide sequence: TGTGCCAGCAGTTGGGGACAGGGGATTGGGGCTGAAGCTTTCTTT.

The chain combines TRBV5-1 with TRBJ2-7, with 7 bases that match TRBD1. This CDR3 contains 14 residues. V shed 0 bases, J shed 4 bases, and the junction held 4 bases outside the gene matches. Germline V lookup: CDR1 SGHRS, CDR2 YFSETQ. The CDR3 reads CASSLGGQRYEQYF. The CDR3 nucleotides read TGCGCCAGCAGCTTGGGGGGACAGAGATACGAGCAGTACTTC.

The chain recombines TRBV4-1 with TRBJ1-2, with D hard to call. Trimming left V 0 bases short and J 4 bases short, with 12 bases between. Germline-derived CDR1 and CDR2 are MGHRA and YSYEKL. The CDR3 consists of 15 residues. The CDR3 sequence: CASSQDLSALYGYTF. The CDR3 nucleotides read TGCGCCAGCAGCCAAGATCTCTCCGCTCTCTATGGCTACACCTTC.

The rearrangement joins TRBV7-7 to TRBJ2-1; a weak D match, TRBD2 (6 bases). Germline loops: CDR1 SSHAT, CDR2 FNYEAQ (reference sequence). CDR3 length: 14 amino acids. The CDR3 protein is CARSKGLSGNEQFF. For the CDR3, the DNA is TGTGCTAGGTCGAAGGGACTCTCGGGGAATGAGCAGTTCTTC. Looking up the rest from reference TRBV7-7 and TRBJ2-1 gives the full variable domain: GAGVSQSPRYKVTKRGQDVTLRCDPISSHATLYWYQQALGQGPEFLTYFNYEAQPDKSGLPSDRFSAERPEGSISTLTIQRTEQRDSAMYRCARSKGLSGNEQFFGPGTRLTVL.

This clone qualifies as medium-sized. The chain joins TRBV30 to TRBJ2-1, with a possible D match to TRBD1 (6 bases). Germline values: CDR1 GTSNPN, CDR2 SVGIG (reference sequence). The CDR3 loop spans 15 amino acids. V was shortened by 3 bases and J by 7 bases, with 19 bases between the two germline ends. As DNA, the CDR3 is TGTGCCTGGAGCTTTAGTTGGGGGCCCCTGAATGAGCAGTTCTTC. Its translation: CAWSFSWGPLNEQFF.

This clone has more than one count but fewer than ten. The chain's CDR3 is CASSFASGNYGYTF. DNA for the CDR3: TGTGCCAGCAGTTTCGCGTCCGGAAACTATGGCTACACCTTC. The chain couples TRBV27 to TRBJ1-2; no clear D gene. Trimming shortened V by 3 bases and J by 2 bases, and 10 bases separated the two germline ends. Germline CDR1 reads MNHEY; CDR2 reads SMNVEV (reference sequence). The CDR3 totals 14 residues.